The following is a T cell receptor (beta chain) sequence with its context. As yet, its antigen is unknown. These data originate in a study of cytomegalovirus exposure and HLA in healthy donors. Study results and limitations: The likely explanation for a cluster of highly shared sequence variants was sequencing artifact.

The PCR used 60 Vbeta and 13 Jbeta primers. Data came from immunoSEQ multiplex PCR; TCRdb stores just in-frame clones and leaves some out. The table lists about 98,000 clones, approximately 74% of them singletons. Germline V lookup: CDR1 MNHEY, CDR2 SVGAGI. Trimming removed 4 bases from V and 5 bases from J, with 9 bases in between. This CDR3 contains 13 residues. The sequence was collected from a male donor in good health and CMV-seronegative. The material sequenced was PBMCs. The rearrangement links TRBV6-5 to TRBJ1-5, with D unclear. The CDR3 loop reads CASSSNYYQPQHF. CDR3 nucleotides: TGTGCCAGCAGTTCTAACTACTATCAGCCCCAGCATTTT.